The rows below give T cell receptor beta chains drawn from one sample of a study of identical twins. Via MiXCR, TCRdb re-called the 5' RACE reads, giving one row per CDR3 protein. The top ten clones hold 2.9% of a sample with 450,000 or so distinct CDR3 sequences, 20% to 30% of them seen once. The sample also formed part of further work on T cells expressing NK-cell markers.

Sequenced material: CD4+ T cells sorted from blood. The receptors derive from a woman aged 18-29 years in good health. Both conserved end residues are part of each CDR3. A D gene is named only where the DNA matches it firmly.

TRBV2	TRBJ2-1	.	CASGWTTNSYNEQFF
TRBV6-5	TRBJ1-2	.	CASSYGGNRYYGYTF
TRBV5-1	TRBJ1-4	TRBD1	CASSLTGATNEKLFF
TRBV5-1	TRBJ1-2	.	CASSLSAEVGVNYGYTF
TRBV12-3/TRBV12-4	TRBJ2-5	.	CASSIQGRETQYF
TRBV11-2	TRBJ2-7	TRBD2	CASSLEASGRAEQYF
TRBV7-9	TRBJ2-3	.	CASSLKRGPTDTQYF
TRBV3-1	TRBJ1-1	TRBD1	CASSQGQDRGEAFF
TRBV20-1	TRBJ1-2	.	CRAGTQRDGYTF
TRBV10-3	TRBJ1-3	.	CATGIRDSGSGNTIYF
TRBV5-1	TRBJ2-1	TRBD1	CASSLWTGRNEQFF
TRBV5-4	TRBJ1-1	.	CASRPTPNTEAFF
TRBV3-1	TRBJ2-7	.	CASSQAAAGEQYF
TRBV3-1	TRBJ1-3	.	CASSQVSGNTIYF
TRBV5-1	TRBJ2-1	TRBD2	CASSSTSGSISEQFF
TRBV18	TRBJ2-7	.	CASSSGTTTYEQYF
TRBV20-1	TRBJ2-3	.	CSARVRVGTDTQYF
TRBV10-3	TRBJ2-7	TRBD2	CAISQGWTSGSGEQYF